Below, one TCR beta chain is given with its context. This CDR3 is 14 amino acids long. Germline lookup yields CDR1 MDHEN and CDR2 SYDVKM. Trimming stripped 4 bases from V and 2 bases from J, with 12 bases between. The record originates from a study of blood T cell repertoires in COVID-19. Sequencing used immunoSEQ multiplex PCR; TCRdb keeps in-frame clones, though not all of them. The top ten clones hold less than 9% of a sample with around 110,000 clones, approximately 84% of them seen once. This sequence originates from a man aged 70-80 years with active or convalescent COVID-19. Sequencing was performed on peripheral blood. The chain recombines TRBV28 with TRBJ2-7; TRBD1 is a possible D gene (5 bases). The CDR3 spells CASSSHRQAYEQYF. CDR3 DNA: TGTGCCAGCAGTTCCCACAGGCAAGCCTACGAGCAGTACTTC.